The 30 T cell receptor beta chains below come from one sample, sequenced in a study of blood T cell repertoires in COVID-19. Sequencing used immunoSEQ multiplex PCR; TCRdb keeps in-frame clones, though not all of them. The sample lists some 220,000 clones, roughly 85% occurring once. The source material was peripheral blood. These receptors were collected from a man aged 45 to 65 with COVID-19, enrolled during active disease.

V is TRBV7-2 and J is TRBJ1-3; 8 positions match TRBD1. V lost 5 bases and J lost 1; bases outside the gene matches: 4. Germline V lookup: CDR1 SGHTA, CDR2 FQGNSA. This CDR3 is built from 15 residues. The CDR3 region is CASSTDRGSGNTIYF. CDR3 bases: TGTGCCAGCAGCACAGACAGGGGTTCTGGAAACACCATATATTTT.

The chain recombines TRBV5-1 with TRBJ2-5; D is possibly TRBD2 (5 bases). Per germline, CDR1 SGHRS and CDR2 YFSETQ. The CDR3 has 17 residues. V lost 0 bases and J lost 2, with 17 bases in between. The CDR3 DNA reads as TGCGCCAGCAGCTTGGGGGCAATAGGCGGAGGACAAGAGACCCAGTACTTC. Amino acid sequence: CASSLGAIGGGQETQYF.

The V call is TRBV6-1, the J call TRBJ1-1; D is unclear. V was pared by 2 bases and J by 0 bases, with 10 bases between. CDR3 length: 15 amino acids. The germline gives CDR1 MNHNS, CDR2 SASEGT. The CDR3 sequence is CASSESPRMNTEAFF. The DNA for the CDR3 is TGTGCCAGCAGTGAATCCCCCAGGATGAACACTGAAGCTTTCTTT.

This clone turned up a few times. The J gene is TRBJ2-2, the V gene TRBV6-5; 7 bases match TRBD1. Germline V gene data show CDR1 as MNHEY and CDR2 as SVGAGI. The CDR3 is 14 amino acids. The V and J ends lost 8 bases and 4 bases, in that order; junction bases with no gene match: 7. CDR3 nucleotide sequence: TGTGCCAGCTCACGACAGGGCGGCACCGGGGAGCTGTTTTTT. Residues: CASSRQGGTGELFF.

The V gene is TRBV18, the J gene TRBJ2-5; D possibly corresponds to TRBD1 (5 bases). Germline lookup yields CDR1 KGHSH and CDR2 LQKENI. The length of the CDR3 is 13 residues. Trimming took off 5 bases at V and 2 bases at J, with 9 bases between the two ends. This CDR3 is CASSKTAQETQYF. CDR3 coding DNA: TGTGCCAGCTCAAAGACAGCGCAAGAGACCCAGTACTTC.

The count of this clone is one. The rearrangement joins TRBV5-8 to TRBJ1-5; TRBD1 matches 8 bases. Germline CDR1 SGHTS, CDR2 YDEGEE. The CDR3 length is 17 residues. The V gene end was trimmed by 0 bases and the J gene end by 6 bases; junction bases not matched to a gene: 11. CDR3 DNA: TGTGCCAGCAGCTTGGGAACCGTACCAGGGGGCCGTCAGCCCCAGCATTTT. Translated: CASSLGTVPGGRQPQHF.

The chain recombines TRBV5-1 with TRBJ2-7, with TRBD1 identical over 9 bases. This CDR3 has 13 residues. Germline V gene lookup returns CDR1 SGHRS and CDR2 YFSETQ. Trimming took 4 bases from V and 2 from J; bases not matched to a gene: 1. CDR3 region: CASSRQGAYEQYF. The CDR3, as DNA: TGCGCCAGCAGCCGACAGGGGGCCTACGAGCAGTACTTC.

The chain carries TRBV2 and TRBJ2-7, with 10 bases lining up with TRBD1. Per germline, CDR1 SNHLY and CDR2 FYNNEI. V lost 3 bases to trimming and J lost 1 base; unmatched junction nucleotides: 3. This CDR3 is 15 amino acids long. The chain's CDR3 is CASSDVGQGSYEQYF. Here the CDR3 DNA reads TGTGCCAGCAGTGACGTGGGACAGGGGTCCTACGAGCAGTACTTC.

This chain links TRBV2 with TRBJ2-7; 9 nucleotides line up with TRBD1. V was pared by 5 bases and J by 3 bases, with 8 bases of the junction left unmatched. Germline V lookup: CDR1 SNHLY, CDR2 FYNNEI. The CDR3 runs 15 residues. The CDR3 DNA follows: TGTGCCAGCAGTCCCCGGGACAGGGCTCTCTACGAGCAGTACTTC. Translating it yields CASSPRDRALYEQYF. The entire variable domain, with the rest obtained from reference TRBV2 and TRBJ2-7, is as follows: EPEVTQTPSHQVTQMGQEVILRCVPISNHLYFYWYRQILGQKVEFLVSFYNNEISEKSEIFDDQFSVERPDGSNFTLKIRSTKLEDSAMYFCASSPRDRALYEQYFGPGTRLTVT.

The genes are TRBV9 and TRBJ1-2, with TRBD1 as a possible D gene (6 bases). This CDR3 comprises 15 residues. Deletions cut 3 bases from V and 5 bases from J, with 17 bases between. Germline values: CDR1 SGDLS, CDR2 YYNGEE. The CDR3 DNA follows: TGTGCCAGCAGCGCGACAGGCCGGCTAGGGTATGGCTACACCTTC. Protein sequence: CASSATGRLGYGYTF. Filled out from reference TRBV9 and TRBJ1-2, the complete variable domain reads DSGVTQTPKHLITATGQRVTLRCSPRSGDLSVYWYQQSLDQGLQFLIQYYNGEERAKGNILERFSAQQFPDLHSELNLSSLELGDSALYFCASSATGRLGYGYTFGSGTRLTVV.

This clone was seen a handful of times. The V gene is TRBV4-2, the J gene TRBJ2-7; D gene ambiguous. Germline loops: CDR1 LGHNA, CDR2 YNFKEQ. The CDR3 covers 15 residues. V shed 4 bases and J shed 3 bases, with 16 bases lying between them. CDR3 region: CASSPSVRIVYEQYF. CDR3 nucleotide sequence: TGTGCCAGCAGCCCGAGCGTTCGTATCGTCTACGAGCAGTACTTC.

This clone was counted only a few times. The chain carries TRBV5-1 and TRBJ1-2; weak D call: TRBD1 (6 bases). Trimming took off 6 bases at V and 3 bases at J, with 15 bases between the two ends. The germline CDR1 and CDR2 sequences are SGHRS and YFSETQ. The length of the CDR3 is 14 residues. The CDR3 loop reads CASTSGQPDYGYTF. CDR3 nucleotide sequence: TGCGCCAGCACCAGCGGACAGCCTGACTATGGCTACACCTTC.

The chain carries TRBV27 and TRBJ2-4, with D possibly TRBD2 on 6 matching bases. With 5 bases removed from V and 4 bases from J, the gap between germline ends came to 15 bases. The CDR3 is 15 residues long. Germline V gene lookup returns CDR1 MNHEY and CDR2 SMNVEV (reference sequence). CDR3 sequence: CASSPNSGSKNIQYF. CDR3 DNA sequence: TGTGCCAGCAGTCCCAATAGCGGATCTAAAAACATTCAGTACTTC.

This rearrangement joins TRBV14 to TRBJ2-2; 7 bases fit TRBD1. Per germline, CDR1 SGHDN and CDR2 FVKESK. Trimming cost V 0 bases and J 6 bases; bases outside gene matches: 10. This CDR3 has 17 amino acids. For the CDR3, the DNA is TGTGCCAGCAGCCAAGATCGGGTGCGGACAGGCGCCGGGGAGCTGTTTTTT. Its protein product is CASSQDRVRTGAGELFF.

V usage is TRBV6-1 and J usage is TRBJ1-6; D call uncertain. The CDR3 is 18 amino acids. Germline V gene lookup returns CDR1 MNHNS and CDR2 SASEGT. V dropped 3 bases and J dropped 7 bases, with 22 bases sitting between them. CDR3 protein: CASSDPPQGWTGNSPLHF. DNA for the CDR3: TGTGCCAGCAGTGACCCCCCACAAGGATGGACGGGGAATTCACCCCTCCACTTT.

This clone was seen a single time. V is TRBV7-2 and J is TRBJ1-3; 8 bases are shared with TRBD1. Trimming cost V 5 bases and J 2 bases; bases outside gene matches: 2. The CDR3 loop spans 14 amino acids. From germline, CDR1 is SGHTA and CDR2 FQGNSA. In nucleotides, the CDR3 is TGTGCCAGCAGCCAGGACAGGGCTGGAAACACCATATATTTT. This encodes CASSQDRAGNTIYF. Full variable domain (missing parts from reference TRBV7-2 and TRBJ1-3): GAGVSQSPSNKVTEKGKDVELRCDPISGHTALYWYRQSLGQGLEFLIYFQGNSAPDKSGLPSDRFSAERTGGSVSTLTIQRTQQEDSAVYLCASSQDRAGNTIYFGEGSWLTVV.

The chain has TRBV7-8 and TRBJ2-5; 9 bases fit TRBD2. This CDR3 is 16 amino acids long. Germline V gene sequence: CDR1 SGHVS, CDR2 FQNEAQ. With 1 base clipped from V and 4 bases from J, the junction kept 7 bases outside the gene matches. The CDR3: CASSLETGTSTETQYF. The CDR3 DNA reads TGTGCCAGCAGCTTAGAAACCGGGACTAGCACAGAGACCCAGTACTTC.

The chain has TRBV6-1 and TRBJ1-5, with TRBD1 as a possible D gene (6 bases). CDR3 size: 13 residues. Germline values: CDR1 MNHNS, CDR2 SASEGT. V lost 6 bases to trimming and J lost 6 bases, with 12 bases between them. In DNA form, the CDR3 reads TGTGCCAGCAGAGACGGGGACATTCAGCCCCAGCATTTT. As protein: CASRDGDIQPQHF.

The rearrangement uses TRBV7-3 and TRBJ2-3; 7 bases align to TRBD1. CDR1 is SGHTA and CDR2 is FQGTGA in the germline V gene. This CDR3 has 15 residues. The V and J ends lost 5 bases and 0 bases, in that order; junction bases with no gene match: 5. Here the CDR3 reads CASSGTAISTDTQYF. The CDR3 bases are TGTGCCAGCAGCGGGACAGCGATTAGCACAGATACGCAGTATTTT.

The genes are TRBV7-8 and TRBJ2-3, with 7 bases lining up with TRBD1. The J segment lost 0 bases and the V segment lost 5 bases, leaving 2 bases of the junction unmatched. The CDR3 loop spans 14 amino acids. In germline, CDR1 is SGHVS, CDR2 FQNEAQ. The CDR3 loop reads CASSQGQSTDTQYF. The CDR3 coding sequence is TGTGCCAGCAGCCAGGGACAGAGCACAGATACGCAGTATTTT.

This rearrangement joins TRBV11-2 to TRBJ2-7, with TRBD1 as a possible D gene (5 bases). Trimming left V 2 bases short and J 3 bases short, with 14 bases between. The CDR3 runs 15 residues. Germline CDR1 SGHAT, CDR2 FQNNGV. The CDR3 sequence: CASSLIQGTFYEQYF. Written as DNA, the CDR3 is TGTGCCAGCAGCTTAATTCAGGGTACTTTCTACGAGCAGTACTTC.

This chain links TRBV5-1 with TRBJ1-3; D remains ambiguous. Germline CDR1 is SGHRS and CDR2 is YFSETQ. The CDR3 consists of 15 residues. V dropped 5 bases and J dropped 4 bases, with 16 bases sitting between them. CDR3 in DNA: TGCGCCAGCAGGCCCGGGGAGGCGGGAGGAAACACCATATATTTT. Translating it yields CASRPGEAGGNTIYF.

The sample holds one count of this clone. This chain uses TRBV4-3 with TRBJ1-1; TRBD1 might be the D (6 bases). The CDR3 contains 15 residues. CDR1 and CDR2 from the germline V gene are LGHNA and YSLEER. Between the trimmed V and J ends, which lost 1 base and 0 bases, there was a span of 9 bases. The CDR3 DNA is TGCGCCAGCAGCCAAGCACAGGGAATGAACACTGAAGCTTTCTTT. Translated: CASSQAQGMNTEAFF.

This chain joins TRBV7-6 and TRBJ1-2; 10 bases map to TRBD1. V trimming: 5 bases; J trimming: 5 bases; junction bases outside the gene matches: 5. The CDR3 sequence is 14 residues long. CDR1 SGHVS and CDR2 FNYEAQ come from the germline V gene. CDR3 in DNA: TGTGCCAGCAGCCCGGGACAGGGGTTGTATGGCTACACCTTC. Protein: CASSPGQGLYGYTF. The full variable domain, with the rest looked up from reference TRBV7-6 and TRBJ1-2, is GAGVSQSPRYKVTKRGQDVALRCDPISGHVSLYWYRQALGQGPEFLTYFNYEAQQDKSGLPNDRFSAERPEGSISTLTIQRTEQRDSAMYRCASSPGQGLYGYTFGSGTRLTVV.

The rearrangement links TRBV12-3 or TRBV12-4 to TRBJ1-5; unclear D gene. The CDR3 totals 13 residues. V dropped 5 bases and J dropped 5 bases, with 10 bases sitting between them. The CDR3 DNA follows: TGTGCCAGCAGTGCCAGGAGGGATCAGCCCCAGCATTTT. It specifies CASSARRDQPQHF.

CDR3 residues: CASSVQGPYSTDTQYF. DNA of the CDR3: TGTGCCAGCAGCGTCCAGGGGCCTTATAGCACAGATACGCAGTATTTT. This rearrangement joins TRBV9 to TRBJ2-3; D might be TRBD1 (6 bases). Looked up from germline, CDR1 is SGDLS and CDR2 is YYNGEE. The CDR3 extends over 16 amino acids. V gave up 2 bases and J gave up 0 bases, with 13 bases separating them.

The chain combines TRBV12-5 with TRBJ2-5; 7 bases match TRBD1. With 7 bases clipped from V and 5 bases from J, the junction kept 13 bases outside the gene matches. The CDR3 is 15 residues long. Per germline, CDR1 LGHNT and CDR2 FRNRAP. The CDR3 loop is CASAMDRMTRETQYF. The DNA for the CDR3 is TGTGCTAGTGCCATGGACAGGATGACCCGGGAGACCCAGTACTTC.

The V call is TRBV5-1, the J call TRBJ2-7; 9 nucleotides match TRBD2. CDR1 and CDR2 (germline): SGHRS, YFSETQ. The V and J ends lost 3 bases and 0 bases, in that order; junction bases with no gene match: 4. This CDR3 is 15 amino acids long. DNA of the CDR3: TGCGCCAGCAGCTCCGGGACTAGCCCCTCCTACGAGCAGTACTTC. This gives the protein CASSSGTSPSYEQYF. The full variable domain, its missing parts supplied by reference TRBV5-1 and TRBJ2-7, is KAGVTQTPRYLIKTRGQQVTLSCSPISGHRSVSWYQQTPGQGLQFLFEYFSETQRNKGNFPGRFSGRQFSNSRSEMNVSTLELGDSALYLCASSSGTSPSYEQYFGPGTRLTVT.

This rearrangement joins TRBV30 to TRBJ1-1, with D hard to call. The CDR3 consists of 14 residues. V gave up 0 bases and J gave up 4 bases, with 12 bases separating them. Germline CDR1 is GTSNPN and CDR2 is SVGIG (reference sequence). DNA for the CDR3: TGTGCCTGGAGTGTTCTGGGTAGAGGCACTGAAGCTTTCTTT. Protein: CAWSVLGRGTEAFF.

The chain joins TRBV30 to TRBJ2-7, with TRBD2 matching 8 bases. Germline-derived CDR1 and CDR2 are GTSNPN and SVGIG (reference sequence). The CDR3 length is 16 residues. V dropped 0 bases and J dropped 2; count of bases not matched to a gene: 9. The CDR3 region is CAWSVMSAGGPYEQYF. CDR3 in DNA: TGTGCCTGGAGTGTAATGTCTGCGGGGGGCCCCTACGAGCAGTACTTC.